These T cell receptor beta chains were read from a single sample in a study of cytomegalovirus exposure and HLA in healthy donors. TCRdb's copy holds only in-frame clones and misses some; the assay was immunoSEQ multiplex PCR. The data show 150,000 to 180,000 clones, with about 76% seen just once and 6% to 8.5% held by the top ten. Sequences were obtained from PBMCs. These receptors originate from a man younger than 40 in good health and CMV-seropositive. CDR3s include the opening cysteine and the closing phenylalanine or tryptophan. The D gene is left open where the match is weak. The size field is filled for only some rows; it gives once, few, many or a size class.

CDR3aa | CDR3nt | abundance | d_gene | j_gene | v_gene
CASSPAAQGDEKLFF | TGCGCCAGCAGCCCGGCGGCGCAGGGGGATGAAAAACTGTTTTTT | - | TRBD1 | TRBJ1-4 | TRBV5-1
CASSIGRVPAQHF | TGTGCCAGTAGTATTGGCCGGGTCCCAGCCCAGCATTTT | - | - | TRBJ1-5 | TRBV19
CASSGDLRGGQFF | TGTGCCAGCAGTGGCGACCTTAGGGGTGGGCAGTTCTTC | - | - | TRBJ2-1 | TRBV27
CASSPQAPLAGGYNEQFF | TGTGCCAGCAGCCCCCAAGCCCCTCTAGCGGGTGGGTACAATGAGCAGTTCTTC | - | TRBD2 | TRBJ2-1 | TRBV14
CASSFRQGNQPQHF | TGTGCCAGCAGCTTTCGACAAGGCAATCAGCCCCAGCATTTT | few | - | TRBJ1-5 | TRBV7-2
CASSLGQGLNYGYTF | TGTGCCAGCAGCTTGGGACAGGGATTAAACTATGGCTACACCTTC | - | TRBD1 | TRBJ1-2 | TRBV5-4
CASSLYRGPETQYF | TGTGCTAGCAGCTTATATAGGGGGCCAGAGACCCAGTACTTC | - | TRBD1 | TRBJ2-5 | TRBV7-7
CASKGYGGYTF | TGTGCCAGCAAGGGGTATGGAGGCTACACCTTC | - | - | TRBJ1-2 | TRBV6-4
CASNRGKNSPLHF | TGTGCCAGTAACAGGGGTAAGAATTCACCCCTCCACTTT | - | TRBD1 | TRBJ1-6 | TRBV5-6
CASSQERGLTGELFF | TGCGCCAGCAGCCAAGAAAGGGGGCTTACCGGGGAGCTGTTTTTT | - | TRBD1 | TRBJ2-2 | TRBV4-3
CASSPSLRQFTDTEAFF | TGTGCCAGCTCACCTTCCCTTAGACAGTTTACGGATACTGAAGCTTTCTTT | - | - | TRBJ1-1 | TRBV18
CASTAPLRRSNQPQHF | TGTGCCAGCACCGCCCCCCTACGGCGGAGCAATCAGCCCCAGCATTTT | - | - | TRBJ1-5 | TRBV28
CASSLWVGVDNEQFF | TGTGCCAGCAGCTTATGGGTAGGGGTTGACAATGAGCAGTTCTTC | - | - | TRBJ2-1 | TRBV7-9
CASSQDRSSGANVLTF | TGCGCCAGCAGCCAAGATCGGAGCTCTGGGGCCAACGTCCTGACTTTC | medium-sized | - | TRBJ2-6 | TRBV4-3
CASSSGVVGTEAFF | TGCGCCAGCAGCTCAGGGGTGGTCGGCACTGAAGCTTTCTTT | - | - | TRBJ1-1 | TRBV5-1
CASSATEGTGESGANVLTF | TGTGCCAGCAGTGCCACTGAGGGGACAGGGGAGTCTGGGGCCAACGTCCTGACTTTC | - | TRBD1 | TRBJ2-6 | TRBV28
CASSSRTGRETQYF | TGTGCCAGCAGCTCTAGGACAGGGCGGGAGACCCAGTACTTC | - | TRBD1 | TRBJ2-5 | TRBV11-2
CAISVTGGTEAFF | TGTGCCATCAGTGTGACAGGGGGCACTGAAGCTTTCTTT | - | TRBD1 | TRBJ1-1 | TRBV10-3
CASSSGGGETQYF | TGTGCCAGCAGTTCAGGGGGCGGTGAGACCCAGTACTTC | - | TRBD1 | TRBJ2-5 | TRBV28
CSVSPSGTGNYGYTF | TGCAGCGTTTCCCCTTCCGGGACAGGGAACTATGGCTACACCTTC | once | TRBD1 | TRBJ1-2 | TRBV29-1
CASSPGASLYNEQFF | TGTGCCAGCAGCCCCGGAGCTAGCCTATACAATGAGCAGTTCTTC | - | - | TRBJ2-1 | TRBV7-9
CASSETSGGQYF | TGTGCCAGCAGTGAGACTAGCGGGGGCCAATACTTC | - | TRBD2 | TRBJ2-5 | TRBV2
CSSGLAGHQASEQFF | TGCAGCTCTGGCCTAGCGGGCCACCAAGCAAGTGAGCAGTTCTTC | once | TRBD2 | TRBJ2-1 | TRBV29-1
CASSLKGTGYGYTF | TGTGCCAGCAGTTTAAAGGGGACTGGGTATGGCTACACCTTC | - | - | TRBJ1-2 | TRBV27
CASSQDRYNYGYTF | TGCGCCAGCAGCCAAGATCGGTATAACTATGGCTACACCTTC | - | - | TRBJ1-2 | TRBV4-3
CASSQGGLAGVETQYF | TGTGCCAGCAGCCAAGGGGGGCTAGCGGGGGTAGAGACCCAGTACTTC | - | TRBD2 | TRBJ2-5 | TRBV7-3
CASSLSGSSYEQYF | TGTGCCAGCAGCTTATCGGGGAGCTCCTACGAGCAGTACTTC | once | - | TRBJ2-7 | TRBV5-4
CASSSGRGSNQPQHF | TGTGCCAGCAGCTCCGGGAGGGGCAGCAATCAGCCCCAGCATTTT | - | - | TRBJ1-5 | TRBV9
CASSLTTGRTGELFF | TGCGCCAGCAGCTTGACGACAGGGCGCACCGGGGAGCTGTTTTTT | - | TRBD1 | TRBJ2-2 | TRBV5-1
CASSQEVISYEQYF | TGTGCCAGCAGCCAGGAGGTTATCTCCTACGAGCAGTACTTC | - | - | TRBJ2-7 | TRBV21-1
CASSEAKGQLNQPQHF | TGTGCCAGCAGTGAAGCGAAGGGGCAGCTCAATCAGCCCCAGCATTTT | - | - | TRBJ1-5 | TRBV6-1
CSVDLGQGDYGYTF | TGCAGCGTTGACCTGGGACAGGGGGACTATGGCTACACCTTC | - | TRBD1 | TRBJ1-2 | TRBV29-1
CASSFGQTSTDTQYF | TGTGCCAGCAGCTTTGGACAGACTAGCACAGATACGCAGTATTTT | - | - | TRBJ2-3 | TRBV7-9
CASSPGQGSGQYF | TGTGCCAGCAGTCCAGGACAGGGGAGCGGGCAGTACTTC | - | TRBD1 | TRBJ2-7 | TRBV27
CASSLLVGTVPYF | TGTGCCAGCAGTTTACTGGTGGGGACAGTACCGTACTTC | - | TRBD1 | TRBJ2-7 | TRBV27
CAWTTGGGDQPQHF | TGTGCCTGGACCACAGGGGGCGGGGATCAGCCCCAGCATTTT | - | TRBD1 | TRBJ1-5 | TRBV30
CASSPSGSNQPQHF | TGTGCCAGCAGCCCTTCAGGAAGCAATCAGCCCCAGCATTTT | - | - | TRBJ1-5 | TRBV9